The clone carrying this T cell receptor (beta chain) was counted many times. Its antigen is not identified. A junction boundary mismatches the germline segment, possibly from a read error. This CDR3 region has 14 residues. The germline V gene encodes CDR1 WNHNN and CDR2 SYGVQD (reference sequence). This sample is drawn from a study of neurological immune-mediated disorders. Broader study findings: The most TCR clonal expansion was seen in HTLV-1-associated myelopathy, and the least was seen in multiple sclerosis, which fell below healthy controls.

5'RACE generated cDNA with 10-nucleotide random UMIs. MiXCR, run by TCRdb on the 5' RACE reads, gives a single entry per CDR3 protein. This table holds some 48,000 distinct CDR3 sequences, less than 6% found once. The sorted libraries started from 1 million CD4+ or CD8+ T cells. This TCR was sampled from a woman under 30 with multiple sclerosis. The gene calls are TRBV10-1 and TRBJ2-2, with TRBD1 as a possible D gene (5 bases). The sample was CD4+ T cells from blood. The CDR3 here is CASSVDRNTGELFF. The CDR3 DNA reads TGCGCCAGTAGTGTCGACAGAAACACCGGGGAGCTGTTTTTT.